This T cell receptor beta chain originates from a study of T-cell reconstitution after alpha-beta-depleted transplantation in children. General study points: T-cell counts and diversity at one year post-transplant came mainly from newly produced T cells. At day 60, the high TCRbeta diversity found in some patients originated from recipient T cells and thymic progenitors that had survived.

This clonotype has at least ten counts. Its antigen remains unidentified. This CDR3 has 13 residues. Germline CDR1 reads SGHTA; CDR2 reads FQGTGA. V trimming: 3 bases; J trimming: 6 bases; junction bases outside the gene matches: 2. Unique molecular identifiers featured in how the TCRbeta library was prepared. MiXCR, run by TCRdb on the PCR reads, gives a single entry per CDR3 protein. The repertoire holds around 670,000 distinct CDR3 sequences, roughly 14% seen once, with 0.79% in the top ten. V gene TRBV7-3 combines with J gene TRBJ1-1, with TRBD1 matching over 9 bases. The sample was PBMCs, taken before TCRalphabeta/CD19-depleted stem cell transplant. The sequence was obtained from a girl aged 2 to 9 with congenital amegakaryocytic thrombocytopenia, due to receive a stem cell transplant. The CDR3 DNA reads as TGTGCCAGCAGCTTGGACAGGGGAGCTGAAGCTTTCTTT. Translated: CASSLDRGAEAFF.